These 30 T cell receptor beta chains share one sample of origin, sequenced in a study of identifying expanded T cells in peripheral blood. The data were produced by immunoSEQ multiplex PCR, yet TCRdb's version contains in-frame clones alone and is incomplete. The sample lists around 75,000 clones, 85% to 90% seen once, with around 3.3% in the top ten. Sequenced sample: blood. The receptors originated from a person aged 18-69 years in good health.

There are a few counts of this clone. This chain uses TRBV19 with TRBJ2-5, with TRBD2 as a possible D gene (5 bases). The V end was cut by 4 bases, the J end by 5 bases, with 11 bases between. Germline V CDR1 and CDR2: LNHDA, SQIVND (reference sequence). CDR3 size: 13 residues. The CDR3 nucleotides read TGTGCCAGTAGTAACCTAGCTTGGGAGACCCAGTACTTC. It is translated as CASSNLAWETQYF.

The rearrangement joins TRBV19 to TRBJ2-3; tentatively, D is TRBD1 (5 bases). Germline CDR1 is LNHDA and CDR2 is SQIVND (reference sequence). The CDR3 extends over 15 amino acids. Trimming removed 6 bases at V and 4 bases at J, with 17 bases between. The CDR3 sequence: CASSLGPGVADTQYF. The CDR3 region has the DNA TGTGCCAGTAGCCTGGGGCCTGGGGTAGCAGATACGCAGTATTTT.

V usage is TRBV4-3 and J usage is TRBJ2-5; 11 bases line up with TRBD2. This CDR3 comprises 16 residues. Trimming removed 4 bases from V and 1 base from J; junction bases left unmatched: 5. Germline values: CDR1 LGHNA, CDR2 YSLEER. CDR3 nucleotides: TGCGCCAGCAGCCCCATAGCGGGAGGGTCCCAAGAGACCCAGTACTTC. This translates into CASSPIAGGSQETQYF.

The J gene is TRBJ1-1, the V gene TRBV10-3; no definite D call. The CDR3 length is 14 residues. V gave up 3 bases and J gave up 4 bases, with 12 bases separating them. Germline V gene lookup returns CDR1 ENHRY and CDR2 SYGVKD. The DNA of the CDR3 is TGTGCCATCAGTGAAAGTAATTGGGGCACTGAAGCTTTCTTT. Amino acids: CAISESNWGTEAFF.

The chain links TRBV15 to TRBJ2-1; D gene uncertain. CDR1 is LNHNV and CDR2 is YYDKDF in the germline V gene (reference sequence). V was clipped by 1 base and J by 8 bases, with 12 bases between them. CDR3 length: 14 residues. CDR3 nucleotides: TGTGCCACCAGCAGAGCCGCCCCCTCCGATGAGCAGTTCTTC. As protein: CATSRAAPSDEQFF.

The chain has TRBV18 and TRBJ2-1; tentative D call: TRBD2 (5 bases). The V gene lost 3 bases and the J gene lost 8 bases, with 14 bases spanning the gap. The CDR3 length is 14 residues. The V gene's germline CDR1 is KGHSH and CDR2 LQKENI. CDR3 amino acids: CASSPWTGRDEQFF. CDR3 DNA sequence: TGTGCCAGCTCACCGTGGACGGGAAGGGATGAGCAGTTCTTC.

The chain links TRBV6-1 to TRBJ1-1, with 8 nucleotides matching TRBD1. There are 15 residues in the CDR3. Germline V gene data show CDR1 as MNHNS and CDR2 as SASEGT. Trimming took 0 bases from V and 5 from J; bases not matched to a gene: 5. The CDR3 nucleotides read TGTGCCAGCAGTGAAGCAGGACAGGGAATAACTGAAGCTTTCTTT. This codes for CASSEAGQGITEAFF.

This clone occurred once. J is TRBJ2-3 and V is TRBV18; 12 positions match TRBD2. V was pared by 0 bases and J by 0 bases, with 10 bases of the junction left unmatched. This CDR3 spans 20 amino acids. Germline CDR1 and CDR2: KGHSH and LQKENI. The CDR3 region has the DNA TGTGCCAGCTCACCACCGTGGCAGATACTAGCGGGAGGTAGCACAGATACGCAGTATTTT. The encoded protein is CASSPPWQILAGGSTDTQYF.

The chain couples TRBV18 to TRBJ2-1; 8 bases line up with TRBD2. CDR3 size: 14 residues. Looked up from germline, CDR1 is KGHSH and CDR2 is LQKENI. Trimming cost V 4 bases and J 8 bases; bases outside gene matches: 7. The CDR3 DNA sequence: TGTGCCAGCTCACAAAGCGGGAGTCGACATGAGCAGTTCTTC. It codes for CASSQSGSRHEQFF.

This chain joins TRBV10-3 and TRBJ2-5; 10 positions agree with TRBD1. The V and J ends lost 6 bases and 3 bases, in that order; junction bases with no gene match: 10. Germline CDR1 reads ENHRY; CDR2 reads SYGVKD. The CDR3 runs 16 residues. As DNA, the CDR3 is TGTGCCATCAGCAAGGGAGAGGACAGGGGGGAAGAGACCCAGTACTTC. It is translated as CAISKGEDRGEETQYF.

V usage is TRBV19 and J usage is TRBJ2-4; 7 positions match TRBD2. The length of the CDR3 is 16 residues. With V trimmed by 3 bases and J by 1 base, 6 bases remained unmatched. Germline values: CDR1 LNHDA, CDR2 SQIVND (reference sequence). The CDR3 sequence is CASSMGGRGAKNIQYF. Written as DNA, the CDR3 is TGTGCCAGTAGTATGGGTGGGAGGGGCGCCAAAAACATTCAGTACTTC.

The V call is TRBV6-1, the J call TRBJ2-1, with 9 bases that match TRBD2. CDR1 and CDR2 from the germline V gene are MNHNS and SASEGT. The CDR3 is made up of 14 amino acids. The J segment lost 4 bases and the V segment lost 6 bases, leaving 4 bases of the junction unmatched. CDR3 nucleotides: TGTGCCAGCAGGCTAGCGGGAATATACAATGAGCAGTTCTTC. Its translation: CASRLAGIYNEQFF.

The chain employs TRBV7-9 and TRBJ2-3; unclear D gene. Germline assignment: CDR1 SEHNR and CDR2 FQNEAQ (reference sequence). The CDR3 covers 17 residues. V lost 1 base and J 2 bases, leaving 16 bases between the germline ends. CDR3 in DNA: TGTGCCAGCAGCTTAGAATTAACGGCCTCCCACACAGATACGCAGTATTTT. It translates to CASSLELTASHTDTQYF.

The chain carries TRBV18 and TRBJ2-7; 8 nucleotides match TRBD1. There are 13 residues in the CDR3. With V trimmed by 3 bases and J by 5 bases, 3 bases remained unmatched. Germline values: CDR1 KGHSH, CDR2 LQKENI. The CDR3 nucleotides read TGTGCCAGCTCACCCGACAGGGGCCACGAGCAGTACTTC. Encoded protein: CASSPDRGHEQYF.

The V call is TRBV19, the J call TRBJ2-5; 7 nucleotides align to TRBD1. The junction had 5 bases not matched to a gene; V was cut back by 4 bases and J by 6 bases. CDR3 length: 13 amino acids. Germline V gives CDR1 LNHDA, CDR2 SQIVND (reference sequence). The CDR3 loop reads CASSNDREQTQYF. CDR3 DNA sequence: TGTGCCAGTAGTAATGACAGGGAACAGACCCAGTACTTC.

This clone qualifies as medium-sized. The V gene is TRBV6-1, the J gene TRBJ1-5, with D hard to call. CDR1 and CDR2 (germline): MNHNS, SASEGT. This CDR3 has 15 amino acids. V was shortened by 2 bases and J by 1 base, with 9 bases between the two germline ends. This CDR3 reads CASSELGGSNQPQHF. DNA of the CDR3: TGTGCCAGCAGTGAATTGGGAGGGAGCAATCAGCCCCAGCATTTT.

This clone was recorded only once. The chain uses TRBV19 and TRBJ2-1; D may match TRBD1 or TRBD2 (5 bases each). The CDR3 extends over 16 amino acids. Per germline, CDR1 LNHDA and CDR2 SQIVND (reference sequence). The germline V and J ends were trimmed by 2 bases and 0 bases, with 11 bases remaining between them. The DNA of the CDR3 is TGTGCCAGTAGTATATCGGGGACGAGCTCCTACAATGAGCAGTTCTTC. Encoded protein: CASSISGTSSYNEQFF.

The rearrangement uses TRBV7-2 and TRBJ2-7, with a tentative D call TRBD2 (5 bases). The CDR3 loop spans 13 amino acids. V lost 0 bases and J 4 bases, leaving 7 bases between the germline ends. Germline CDR1 SGHTA, CDR2 FQGNSA. The CDR3 coding sequence is TGTGCCAGCAGCTTAGCGCGAGGGTACGAGCAGTACTTC. It translates to CASSLARGYEQYF.

The CDR3 sequence: CASSEGTGNTEAFF. CDR3 bases: TGTGCCAGCAGCGAGGGGACAGGGAACACTGAAGCTTTCTTT. The chain uses TRBV7-2 and TRBJ1-1; TRBD1 matches 8 bases. Per germline, CDR1 SGHTA and CDR2 FQGNSA. The CDR3 contains 14 residues. With V trimmed by 5 bases and J by 1 base, 3 bases remained unmatched.

This clone was picked up one time. This chain uses TRBV9 with TRBJ2-1, with 14 bases lining up with TRBD2. J was trimmed by 4 bases and V by 3 bases; bases with no gene match: 9. The germline CDR1 and CDR2 sequences are SGDLS and YYNGEE. This CDR3 region has 18 residues. Here the CDR3 reads CASSAGLAGGGGYNEQFF. The CDR3 bases are TGTGCCAGCAGCGCTGGACTAGCGGGAGGTGGGGGGTACAATGAGCAGTTCTTC.

The rearrangement joins TRBV14 to TRBJ1-1; D call uncertain. The CDR3 spans 12 residues. Germline-derived CDR1 and CDR2 are SGHDN and FVKESK. With 1 base removed from V and 3 bases from J, the gap between germline ends came to 3 bases. Here the CDR3 DNA reads TGTGCCAGCAGCCAAGCCGACACTGAAGCTTTCTTT. Amino acid sequence: CASSQADTEAFF.

CDR3 amino acids: CASSPGPAGSSDTQYF. The CDR3, as DNA: TGTGCCAGCAGCCCTGGTCCAGCGGGGAGTTCAGATACGCAGTATTTT. The chain uses TRBV11-2 and TRBJ2-3; TRBD2 matches at 7 bases. The CDR3 is 16 residues long. V shed 5 bases, J shed 4 bases, and the junction held 12 bases outside the gene matches. CDR1 and CDR2 (germline): SGHAT, FQNNGV. Full variable domain (missing parts from reference TRBV11-2 and TRBJ2-3): EAGVAQSPRYKIIEKRQSVAFWCNPISGHATLYWYQQILGQGPKLLIQFQNNGVVDDSQLPKDRFSAERLKGVDSTLKIQPAKLEDSAVYLCASSPGPAGSSDTQYFGPGTRLTVL.

J is TRBJ2-7 and V is TRBV2; tentative D call: TRBD2 (5 bases). CDR3 length: 14 residues. CDR1 and CDR2 from the germline V gene are SNHLY and FYNNEI. V lost 5 bases and J 1 base, leaving 12 bases between the germline ends. CDR3 sequence reads: CASSRGYRSYEQYF. CDR3 bases: TGTGCCAGCAGTAGAGGGTATAGATCCTACGAGCAGTACTTC.

The chain joins TRBV10-3 to TRBJ2-2; D perhaps matches TRBD1 (8 bases). The V gene lost 4 bases and the J gene lost 6 bases, with 24 bases spanning the gap. Germline loops: CDR1 ENHRY, CDR2 SYGVKD. The CDR3 has 18 residues. CDR3 amino acids: CAISVGYGQGGESGELFF. DNA for the CDR3: TGTGCCATCAGTGTGGGCTACGGACAGGGAGGGGAATCCGGGGAGCTGTTTTTT.

This chain uses TRBV7-2 with TRBJ2-1, with a possible D match to TRBD2 (6 bases). This CDR3 spans 18 amino acids. Germline V gives CDR1 SGHTA, CDR2 FQGNSA. Trimming took off 2 bases at V and 8 bases at J, with 25 bases between the two ends. The CDR3: CASSLRITPLAPLYEQFF. In nucleotides, the CDR3 is TGTGCCAGCAGCTTACGAATTACGCCACTAGCACCTCTCTATGAGCAGTTCTTC.

The chain links TRBV9 to TRBJ1-4; D is possibly TRBD1 (5 bases). V shed 0 bases and J shed 7 bases, with 7 bases lying between them. The CDR3 extends over 13 amino acids. The germline CDR1 and CDR2 sequences are SGDLS and YYNGEE. CDR3 loop: CASSVAGGEKLFF. CDR3 sequence (DNA): TGTGCCAGCAGCGTAGCGGGGGGTGAAAAACTGTTTTTT.

CDR3 protein: CASSLRRSEPQHF. The CDR3 DNA is TGTGCCAGCAGCTTAAGACGTTCAGAGCCCCAGCATTTT. The chain links TRBV13 to TRBJ1-5; D call uncertain. The CDR3 consists of 13 residues. The germline CDR1 and CDR2 sequences are PRHDT and FYEKMQ (reference sequence). V gave up 2 bases and J gave up 8 bases, with 10 bases separating them.

J is TRBJ2-5 and V is TRBV7-2; 10 nucleotides agree with TRBD2. CDR1 SGHTA and CDR2 FQGNSA come from the germline V gene. The CDR3 consists of 17 residues. Trimming took 3 bases from V and 5 from J; bases not matched to a gene: 12. The CDR3 DNA reads TGTGCCAGCAGCTTTAGTGTATCGGCTAGCGGGAGTGAGACCCAGTACTTC. Protein: CASSFSVSASGSETQYF.

The rearrangement links TRBV27 to TRBJ2-1, with D possibly being TRBD1 or TRBD2 (5 bases each). V shed 3 bases and J shed 10 bases, with 7 bases lying between them. Germline CDR1 and CDR2: MNHEY and SMNVEV (reference sequence). The CDR3 is made up of 11 amino acids. The CDR3 reads CASSLRGEQFF. CDR3 nucleotide sequence: TGTGCCAGCAGTTTGAGGGGCGAGCAGTTCTTC.

V gene TRBV7-2 combines with J gene TRBJ1-2; D perhaps matches TRBD1 (5 bases). CDR3 length equals 13 residues. Deletions cut 3 bases from V and 2 bases from J, with 7 bases between. The V gene's germline CDR1 is SGHTA and CDR2 FQGNSA. In DNA form, the CDR3 reads TGTGCCAGCAGCTTGGGGGTGAACTATGGCTACACCTTC. Translated: CASSLGVNYGYTF.